These 28 T cell receptor beta chains were all obtained from the same sample, sequenced in a study of control samples from healthy donors and cancer patients. Profiling relied on immunoSEQ multiplex PCR, and the TCRdb table lists in-frame clones only, not all of them. The repertoire has under 150,000 clones, under 90% of them found once; the top ten carry roughly 5%. Material for sequencing was blood. The receptors stem from a man aged 25-45 years in good health.

The chain employs TRBV4-1 and TRBJ2-5; 10 bases agree with TRBD2. Germline CDR1 MGHRA, CDR2 YSYEKL. The CDR3 is 16 residues long. Trimming at V came to 1 base and at J to 2 bases, leaving 4 bases not matched to a gene. The CDR3 loop reads CASSQAVAGGQETQYF. The CDR3, as DNA: TGCGCCAGCAGCCAAGCCGTAGCGGGGGGACAAGAGACCCAGTACTTC.

J is TRBJ1-3 and V is TRBV7-2; the D is unclear. The CDR3 is 16 residues long. V was trimmed by 5 bases and J by 0 bases, leaving 14 bases between them. Per the germline V gene, CDR1 is SGHTA and CDR2 is FQGNSA. The CDR3 is CASSTWTGNSGNTIYF. The CDR3 DNA follows: TGTGCCAGCAGCACCTGGACGGGAAACTCTGGAAACACCATATATTTT.

CDR3 DNA: TGTGCCAGCAGTCCCGAACAGGGGAATGAGCAGTTCTTC. Amino acids: CASSPEQGNEQFF. V gene TRBV12-3 or TRBV12-4 combines with J gene TRBJ2-1; TRBD1 agrees at 7 bases. There are 13 residues in the CDR3. After removal of 5 bases from V and 7 bases from J, the junction contained 5 bases not matched to a gene.

The rearrangement links TRBV7-2 to TRBJ1-4; no clear D gene. CDR1 and CDR2 (germline): SGHTA, FQGNSA. The V end was cut by 1 base, the J end by 5 bases, with 8 bases between. The CDR3 length is 14 residues. The CDR3 coding sequence is TGTGCCAGCAGCTTAGGAGGGTTCAATGAAAAACTGTTTTTT. Translation gives CASSLGGFNEKLFF.

The J gene is TRBJ2-7, the V gene TRBV5-8, with 9 bases that match TRBD1. The CDR3 sequence is 15 residues long. Germline assignment: CDR1 SGHTS and CDR2 YDEGEE. Losses at the gene ends were 4 bases for V and 1 base for J; bases not matched to a gene: 6. CDR3 amino acids: CASSIGTGPSYEQYF. CDR3 DNA: TGTGCCAGCAGCATAGGGACAGGGCCGTCCTACGAGCAGTACTTC.

This clone was seen only once. V gene TRBV7-9 combines with J gene TRBJ2-5, with D perhaps TRBD1 or TRBD2 (5 bases each). Germline CDR1 SEHNR, CDR2 FQNEAQ (reference sequence). V was trimmed by 3 bases and J by 0 bases, leaving 11 bases between them. The CDR3 is made up of 15 amino acids. The CDR3 nucleotides read TGTGCCAGCAGCTTGAGGGGAATCTACCAAGAGACCCAGTACTTC. This translates into CASSLRGIYQETQYF.

The chain links TRBV19 to TRBJ2-2; 10 bases align to TRBD1. The germline CDR1 and CDR2 sequences are LNHDA and SQIVND (reference sequence). The CDR3 runs 15 residues. Unmatched junction bases numbered 5, after V lost 8 bases and J lost 2 bases. CDR3 residues: CASHKTGGNTGELFF. CDR3 DNA sequence: TGTGCCAGTCATAAGACAGGGGGCAACACCGGGGAGCTGTTTTTT.

This chain connects TRBV10-2 to TRBJ2-5; 11 bases are a match to TRBD2. CDR3 size: 14 residues. Germline trimming cut 6 bases from V and 5 bases from J; bases unmatched to any gene: 5. Germline CDR1 reads WSHSY; CDR2 reads SAAADI. CDR3 in amino acids: CASSPGLAVETQYF. Written as DNA, the CDR3 is TGCGCCAGCAGCCCGGGACTAGCGGTTGAGACCCAGTACTTC.

The sample holds one count of this clone. The chain is built from TRBV19 and TRBJ2-7; 7 bases line up with TRBD2. There are 15 residues in the CDR3. Germline V gene lookup returns CDR1 LNHDA and CDR2 SQIVND (reference sequence). V was pared by 4 bases and J by 3 bases, with 9 bases of the junction left unmatched. The CDR3 DNA sequence: TGTGCCAGTAGTACACCACTGGGGGGGAACTACGAGCAGTACTTC. Its protein is CASSTPLGGNYEQYF.

The V gene is TRBV9, the J gene TRBJ2-2; D is undetermined. CDR1 is SGDLS, CDR2 YYNGEE, per germline. V dropped 0 bases and J dropped 1 base, with 7 bases sitting between them. The CDR3 extends over 15 amino acids. The CDR3 here is CASSVAVENTGELFF. The CDR3 nucleotides read TGTGCCAGCAGCGTAGCTGTGGAGAACACCGGGGAGCTGTTTTTT.

J is TRBJ2-5 and V is TRBV11-3; no definite D call. V lost 3 bases, J lost 1 base, and 9 bases lay in between. The length of the CDR3 is 14 residues. Per the germline V gene, CDR1 is SGHNT and CDR2 is YENEEA. The CDR3 is CASSFEFGQETQYF. As DNA, the CDR3 is TGTGCCAGCAGCTTTGAGTTTGGCCAAGAGACCCAGTACTTC.

The CDR3 DNA reads as TGTGCCAGCAGCCTCGGGACTAGCGGGAGACTCAGGGAGCTGTTTTTT. This encodes CASSLGTSGRLRELFF. The rearrangement uses TRBV5-5 and TRBJ2-2; 14 positions agree with TRBD2. Losses at the gene ends were 4 bases for V and 9 bases for J; bases not matched to a gene: 8. Germline CDR1 reads SGHKS; CDR2 reads YYEKEE (reference sequence). This CDR3 comprises 16 residues.

V is TRBV24-1 and J is TRBJ1-4; D is ambiguous. V shed 3 bases and J shed 5 bases, with 9 bases lying between them. There are 14 residues in the CDR3. CDR1 and CDR2 from the germline V gene are KGHDR and SFDVKD. This CDR3 is CATSDPPPNEKLFF. The CDR3 DNA reads TGTGCCACCAGTGATCCCCCACCGAATGAAAAACTGTTTTTT.

This rearrangement joins TRBV19 to TRBJ1-1; D is possibly TRBD1 (6 bases). This CDR3 comprises 14 residues. V was clipped by 2 bases and J by 2 bases, with 9 bases between them. Per the germline V gene, CDR1 is LNHDA and CDR2 is SQIVND (reference sequence). CDR3 amino acids: CASSIRGGNTEAFF. The CDR3 bases are TGTGCCAGTAGTATACGGGGGGGCAACACTGAAGCTTTCTTT.

The CDR3 bases are TGTGCCAGCAGTTACTCCCCAGGGCGCTATGGCTACACCTTC. It codes for CASSYSPGRYGYTF. The chain carries TRBV6-5 and TRBJ1-2; a possible D gene is TRBD1 (5 bases). The CDR3 has 14 residues. Germline CDR1 is MNHEY and CDR2 is SVGAGI. The V gene lost 0 bases and the J gene lost 4 bases, with 9 bases spanning the gap.

This rearrangement joins TRBV5-1 to TRBJ1-5; D unresolved. V dropped 6 bases and J dropped 4 bases, with 14 bases sitting between them. Germline values: CDR1 SGHRS, CDR2 YFSETQ. The CDR3 runs 14 residues. CDR3 nucleotides: TGCGCCAGCACCGACCTACCTGGTAATCAGCCCCAGCATTTT. Translation gives CASTDLPGNQPQHF.

The gene calls are TRBV3-1 (or the pseudogene TRBV3-2) and TRBJ2-7; the match to TRBD1 covers 8 bases. V was clipped by 5 bases and J by 3 bases; unmatched bases: 3. CDR1 LGHDT and CDR2 YNNKEL come from the germline V gene (reference sequence). This CDR3 comprises 13 residues. The CDR3 bases are TGTGCCAGCAGCGACGGACAGGGCTACGAGCAGTACTTC. It is translated as CASSDGQGYEQYF.

The V gene is TRBV4-3, the J gene TRBJ2-4, with D unclear. The V end was cut by 0 bases, the J end by 6 bases, with 6 bases between. The CDR3 has 13 amino acids. CDR1 is LGHNA, CDR2 YSLEER, per germline. Written as DNA, the CDR3 is TGCGCCAGCAGCCAAGAAGGGTCAAACATTCAGTACTTC. Residues: CASSQEGSNIQYF.

The chain recombines TRBV6-5 with TRBJ1-1; D is perhaps TRBD1 (6 bases). V lost 6 bases and J lost 3, with 14 bases in between. Germline values: CDR1 MNHEY, CDR2 SVGAGI. The CDR3 has 14 residues. The DNA of the CDR3 is TGTGCCAGCAGCCCCCCCACAGGGTACACTGAAGCTTTCTTT. Its protein product is CASSPPTGYTEAFF.

The J gene is TRBJ1-5, the V gene TRBV7-2; D is possibly TRBD1 (6 bases). Germline V gene sequence: CDR1 SGHTA, CDR2 FQGNSA. Between the trimmed V and J ends, which lost 1 base and 7 bases, there was a span of 8 bases. The CDR3 totals 13 residues. This CDR3 is CASSLEGVQPQHF. Written as DNA, the CDR3 is TGTGCCAGCAGCTTAGAGGGGGTCCAGCCCCAGCATTTT.

The chain recombines TRBV18 with TRBJ1-2, with a tentative D call TRBD1 (5 bases). This CDR3 region has 14 residues. Trimming took off 0 bases at V and 3 bases at J, with 8 bases between the two ends. In germline, CDR1 is KGHSH, CDR2 LQKENI. This CDR3 reads CASSPPGTYYGYTF. The DNA of the CDR3 is TGTGCCAGCTCACCACCCGGGACTTACTATGGCTACACCTTC. The full variable domain, rest sourced from reference TRBV18 and TRBJ1-2, is NAGVMQNPRHLVRRRGQEARLRCSPMKGHSHVYWYRQLPEEGLKFMVYLQKENIIDESGMPKERFSAEFPKEGPSILRIQQVVRGDSAAYFCASSPPGTYYGYTFGSGTRLTVV.

The CDR3 DNA reads TGTGCCAGCAGTGGAGTTGGGGAGGAAGCTTTCTTT. Its translation: CASSGVGEEAFF. V usage is TRBV6-2 or TRBV6-3 and J usage is TRBJ1-1; D remains unclear. CDR3 length: 12 residues. Trimming took off 5 bases at V and 8 bases at J, with 12 bases between the two ends. CDR1 is MNHEY and CDR2 is SVGEGT in the germline V gene.

The genes are TRBV12-5 and TRBJ1-3; D uncertain. This CDR3 is built from 16 residues. Trimming shortened V by 0 bases and J by 4 bases, and 13 bases separated the two germline ends. Germline loops: CDR1 LGHNT, CDR2 FRNRAP. For the CDR3, the DNA is TGTGCTAGTGGTTTGGTATTGGGGAGAGAAGGAAACACCATATATTTT. It translates to CASGLVLGREGNTIYF.

The V and J genes are TRBV27 and TRBJ2-7, with 11 nucleotides matching TRBD1. V shed 5 bases, J shed 2 bases, and the junction held 5 bases outside the gene matches. This CDR3 contains 15 residues. Germline-derived CDR1 and CDR2 are MNHEY and SMNVEV (reference sequence). The CDR3 protein is CASSTGTGGTYEQYF. CDR3 nucleotides: TGTGCCAGCAGTACCGGGACAGGGGGAACCTACGAGCAGTACTTC.

The CDR3 DNA sequence: TGTGCCAGCAGCTTGGCGGGACTAGGCACAGATACGCAGTATTTT. Its translation: CASSLAGLGTDTQYF. The J gene is TRBJ2-3, the V gene TRBV5-6; TRBD2 agrees at 8 bases. V lost 0 bases, J lost 1 base, and 1 base stayed unmatched. The length of the CDR3 is 15 residues. Germline V lookup: CDR1 SGHDT, CDR2 YYEEEE.

In this sample, this clone turned up once. The chain has TRBV4-2 and TRBJ1-4; unclear D gene. CDR1 is LGHNA, CDR2 YNFKEQ, per germline. V shed 1 base and J shed 13 bases, with 10 bases lying between them. The CDR3 spans 12 residues. This CDR3 reads CASSQGEGRLFF. Written as DNA, the CDR3 is TGTGCCAGCAGCCAAGGAGAGGGTCGACTGTTTTTT.

This sequence joins TRBV6-2 or TRBV6-3 and TRBJ1-6; D is undetermined. The CDR3 has 16 amino acids. V dropped 2 bases and J dropped 0 bases, with 8 bases sitting between them. CDR1 is MNHEY and CDR2 is SVGEGT in the germline V gene. The CDR3 DNA sequence: TGTGCCAGCAGTTACGAACAGAGCTCCTATAATTCACCCCTCCACTTT. It encodes CASSYEQSSYNSPLHF.

The V and J genes are TRBV6-5 and TRBJ2-7; 8 bases align to TRBD1. The germline V gene has CDR1 MNHEY and CDR2 SVGAGI. J gave up 6 bases and V 5 bases, and 9 bases lay outside the gene matches. There are 14 residues in the CDR3. The CDR3 region is CASSRQPGGIEQYF. Here the CDR3 DNA reads TGTGCCAGCAGTCGACAGCCAGGGGGCATCGAGCAGTACTTC.